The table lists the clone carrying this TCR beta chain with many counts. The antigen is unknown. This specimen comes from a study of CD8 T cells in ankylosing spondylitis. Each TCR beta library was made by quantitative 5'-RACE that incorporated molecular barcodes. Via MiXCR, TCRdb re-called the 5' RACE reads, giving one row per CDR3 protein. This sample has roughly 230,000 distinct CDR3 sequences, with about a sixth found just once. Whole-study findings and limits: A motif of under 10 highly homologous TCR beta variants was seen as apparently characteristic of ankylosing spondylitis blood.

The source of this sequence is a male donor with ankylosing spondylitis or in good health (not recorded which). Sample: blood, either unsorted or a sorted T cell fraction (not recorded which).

The CDR3 loop reads CSVVEGYQETQYF. DNA for the CDR3: TGCAGCGTTGTGGAGGGGTACCAAGAGACCCAGTACTTC. The chain links TRBV29-1 to TRBJ2-5, with D maybe TRBD2 (6 bases). Trimming pared 4 bases from V and 0 bases from J, leaving 9 bases between. Per germline, CDR1 SQVTM and CDR2 ANQGSEA. This CDR3 comprises 13 residues.